One and the same sample provided the 14 T cell receptor beta chains below, sequenced in a study of T cells in Graves' hyperthyroidism and ophthalmopathy. The CDR3 regions of TCR beta were amplified from RNA transcripts. The TCR CDR3 was amplified in a first-round RT-PCR using the HTBI primer set. TCRdb reanalysed the multiplex PCR reads using MiXCR and keeps one entry per CDR3 protein. The data hold about 640,000 distinct CDR3 sequences, with roughly 20% observed a single time. Sequencing input: blood. These receptors originate from a man aged 30 to 45 with Graves' ophthalmopathy.

This clonotype was observed a handful of times. CDR3 DNA: TGTGCCAGCAGTTTACAGACAGGGCTTAGCTCCTACGAGCAGTACTTC. Translation: CASSLQTGLSSYEQYF. The chain is built from TRBV6-9 and TRBJ2-7, with 7 bases that match TRBD1. V dropped 4 bases and J dropped 0; count of bases not matched to a gene: 9. The germline V gene has CDR1 MNHGY and CDR2 SVAAGI. This CDR3 spans 16 amino acids.

Comment on this clonotype: This may arise from a read error, as a much more abundant clone is one base away. The J gene is TRBJ2-3, the V gene TRBV5-1; no clear D. Per germline, CDR1 SGHRS and CDR2 YFSETQ. V was clipped by 3 bases and J by 0 bases, with 11 bases between them. CDR3 size: 15 residues. The CDR3 bases are TGCGCCAGCAGCTCGACGCACGCCAGCACAGATACGCAGTATTTT. Protein sequence: CASSSTHASTDTQYF.

This clonotype was counted between two and nine times. The chain carries TRBV6-1 and TRBJ2-7, with D tentatively TRBD2 (5 bases). The CDR3 loop spans 14 amino acids. Per the germline V gene, CDR1 is MNHNS and CDR2 is SASEGT. With 3 bases removed from V and 2 bases from J, the gap between germline ends came to 11 bases. CDR3 nucleotide sequence: TGTGCCAGCAGTGATGGACTCGGCGCCTACGAGCAGTACTTC. Translating it yields CASSDGLGAYEQYF.

At least ten counts were recorded for this clonotype. The chain couples TRBV4-1 to TRBJ2-2; D gene unclear. With 5 bases removed from V and 5 bases from J, the gap between germline ends came to 9 bases. Germline V gene lookup returns CDR1 MGHRA and CDR2 YSYEKL. CDR3 size: 13 residues. The CDR3 protein is CASSRWGTGELFF. CDR3 bases: TGCGCCAGCAGCAGGTGGGGAACCGGGGAGCTGTTTTTT.

Worth noting for this clonotype: A read error may explain this, as a much larger clone is one base away. The V and J genes are TRBV3-2 and TRBJ1-2; the table names TRBD1, a call not compared with the DNA. TRBV3-2 is shown as a pseudogene. CDR3 length: 14 residues. The DNA of the CDR3 is TGTGCCAGCAGCCAAGCCAAACAGGGCACTGGCTGCACCTTC. It yields the protein CASSQAKQGTGCTF.

The CDR3 sequence is CASSLMGADEKLFF. CDR3 nucleotides: TGTGCCAGCAGCTTAATGGGGGCGGATGAAAAACTGTTTTTT. The chain combines TRBV7-8 with TRBJ1-4; D is perhaps TRBD1 (6 bases). Germline V gene lookup returns CDR1 SGHVS and CDR2 FQNEAQ. The V end lost 2 bases, the J end lost 6 bases, and 10 bases lay between the germline ends. This CDR3 is 14 amino acids long.

This clonotype was recorded at least ten times. This chain's CDR3 is CAWRRRRGYGYTF. CDR3 coding DNA: TGTGCCTGGAGACGCAGAAGGGGTTATGGCTACACCTTC. The J gene is TRBJ1-2, the V gene TRBV30, with D possibly TRBD1 on 5 matching bases. V gave up 3 bases and J gave up 5 bases, with 13 bases separating them. This CDR3 is built from 13 residues. Germline V gene lookup returns CDR1 GTSNPN and CDR2 SVGIG (reference sequence).

The chain joins TRBV19 to TRBJ1-5; 8 bases are shared with TRBD1. The V gene end was trimmed by 9 bases and the J gene end by 2 bases; junction bases not matched to a gene: 6. This CDR3 comprises 14 residues. Germline-derived CDR1 and CDR2 are LNHDA and SQIVND (reference sequence). This CDR3 reads CASKDREGNQPQHF. Written as DNA, the CDR3 is TGTGCCAGCAAGGACAGGGAGGGCAATCAGCCCCAGCATTTT.

This clonotype was recorded many times. The chain employs TRBV20-1 and TRBJ2-5; 16 positions match TRBD2. V shed 3 bases and J 4 bases; nucleotides not matched to a gene: 5. Germline V gene lookup returns CDR1 DFQATT and CDR2 SNEGSKA (reference sequence). CDR3 length: 16 amino acids. Here the CDR3 reads CSARGLAGGGSETQYF. The CDR3 DNA reads TGCAGTGCTAGGGGACTAGCGGGAGGGGGGTCAGAGACCCAGTACTTC.

This clonotype was picked up a small number of times. The rearrangement links TRBV6-1 to TRBJ2-2; 8 positions match TRBD2. V was clipped by 6 bases and J by 6 bases; unmatched bases: 9. The CDR3 is made up of 15 amino acids. Per the germline V gene, CDR1 is MNHNS and CDR2 is SASEGT. The CDR3 DNA reads TGTGCCAGCAGCCCTGTATTAGCGGGATCCGGGGAGCTGTTTTTT. It translates to CASSPVLAGSGELFF.

This clonotype was detected ten times or more. The chain links TRBV20-1 to TRBJ2-7; 8 nucleotides line up with TRBD2. Looked up from germline, CDR1 is DFQATT and CDR2 is SNEGSKA (reference sequence). With 3 bases clipped from V and 4 bases from J, the junction kept 11 bases outside the gene matches. This CDR3 spans 15 amino acids. The CDR3 bases are TGCAGTGCTAGTGCCCCAGTAGCGGGAAGTTACGAGCAGTACTTC. Encoded protein: CSASAPVAGSYEQYF.

This clonotype was counted many times. At one of its ends the junction is not consistent with the germline gene, which may arise from a read error. The chain recombines TRBV5-1 with TRBJ2-1; 10 bases fit TRBD2. CDR3 length: 16 amino acids. Per germline, CDR1 SGHRS and CDR2 YFSETQ. This chain's CDR3 is CASSLASGSSYNEQFF. The CDR3 coding sequence is TGTGCCAGCAGCTTAGCTAGCGGGAGCTCCTACAATGAGCAGTTCTTC.

This clonotype was counted a few times. The gene calls are TRBV6-5 and TRBJ2-7; D call uncertain. This CDR3 region has 15 residues. Germline CDR1 reads MNHEY; CDR2 reads SVGAGI. Trimming shortened V by 3 bases and J by 0 bases, and 12 bases separated the two germline ends. The CDR3 sequence: CASSYPGRSSYEQYF. The CDR3 DNA sequence: TGTGCCAGCAGTTATCCCGGACGAAGCTCCTACGAGCAGTACTTC.

The table lists this clonotype with a few counts. V is TRBV6-2 or TRBV6-3 and J is TRBJ2-1; D might be TRBD2 (5 bases). The CDR3 is 15 amino acids. The V gene's germline CDR1 is MNHEY and CDR2 SVGEGT. Deletions cut 2 bases from V and 4 bases from J, with 12 bases between. The CDR3 DNA reads TGTGCCAGCAGTTACGAGGGTCGGAGTTACAATGAGCAGTTCTTC. This codes for CASSYEGRSYNEQFF.